This T cell receptor (beta chain) is from a study of T cell repertoires in cytomegalovirus infection. Study summary: Peptides in the study included HLA-C-restricted and HLA-B-restricted CMV epitopes. Matching HLA type and CMV infection were both indicated by public TCR beta signatures.

Study-level findings and limits: HLA-C-restricted CMV-specific TCR beta clonotypes prevailed in the ex vivo response. Carriage of CMV together with the relevant HLA was identifiable through cumulative public TCR beta family frequency.

TCRdb processed the reads anew with MiXCR; each CDR3 protein has one entry. The sample carries about 500,000 distinct CDR3 sequences, about 33% recorded once. This clonotype was detected ten times or more. As yet, its antigen is unknown. The sequences come from cultured PBMCs, collected from culture after CMV antigen stimulation. This TCR came from a human donor in good health (CMV status not recorded). Some clones in this sample may be carry-over from other donors' samples.

The DNA of the CDR3 is TGTGCCAGCAGCTTAGGTGGGAGTTATAGCAATCAGCCCCAGCATTTT. It translates to CASSLGGSYSNQPQHF. The V and J genes are TRBV7-2 and TRBJ1-5; D is ambiguous. Trimming left V 1 base short and J 0 bases short, with 10 bases between. This CDR3 spans 16 amino acids. Germline V gives CDR1 SGHTA, CDR2 FQGNSA.